These 14 T cell receptor beta chains came from one sample sequenced in a study of shared T cell receptors in the human thymus. The data were produced by immunoSEQ multiplex PCR, yet TCRdb's version contains in-frame clones alone and is incomplete. Of more than 550,000 clones in the sample, 80% to 90% are singletons; the top ten hold about 0.0094%. These data are also associated with another study on human thymus T cells.

Sequenced sample: thymocytes. These receptors originate from a boy in the first two years of life with a congenital heart defect.

V is TRBV5-5 and J is TRBJ2-4; the D is unclear. The CDR3 is 11 residues long. V was clipped by 4 bases and J by 11 bases, with 10 bases between them. CDR1 is SGHKS, CDR2 YYEKEE, per germline (reference sequence). DNA for the CDR3: TGTGCCAGCAGCCTCGGGTGTCTTCAGTACTTC. As protein: CASSLGCLQYF.

This clone was recorded once. This chain connects TRBV28 to TRBJ2-6; D call uncertain. This CDR3 has 17 residues. The V end lost 3 bases, the J end lost 0 bases, and 12 bases lay between the germline ends. In germline, CDR1 is MDHEN, CDR2 SYDVKM. This CDR3 reads CASSFLSWFSGANVLTF. DNA for the CDR3: TGTGCCAGCAGTTTTTTGAGTTGGTTCTCTGGGGCCAACGTCCTGACTTTC.

This clone was counted a single time. The rearrangement joins TRBV28 to TRBJ2-3; unclear D gene. This CDR3 is 14 amino acids long. The V gene lost 3 bases and the J gene lost 3 bases, with 10 bases spanning the gap. Germline V gene lookup returns CDR1 MDHEN and CDR2 SYDVKM. Here the CDR3 DNA reads TGTGCCAGCAGTTTCAAACACAGAACAGATACGCAGTATTTT. Translation: CASSFKHRTDTQYF.

V usage is TRBV11-2 and J usage is TRBJ1-2, with D unclear. V lost 5 bases to trimming and J lost 2 bases, with 3 bases between them. The CDR3 runs 11 residues. Germline CDR1 and CDR2: SGHAT and FQNNGV. The CDR3 reads CASSLNYGYTF. In nucleotides, the CDR3 is TGTGCCAGCAGCCTAAACTATGGCTACACCTTC.

The CDR3 sequence: CASMGHLYNQPQHF. CDR3 DNA sequence: TGTGCCAGCATGGGGCACCTCTACAATCAGCCCCAGCATTTT. The chain recombines TRBV2 with TRBJ1-5; weak D call: TRBD1 (5 bases). Germline loops: CDR1 SNHLY, CDR2 FYNNEI. With 7 bases removed from V and 3 bases from J, the gap between germline ends came to 13 bases. This CDR3 spans 14 amino acids.

The chain joins TRBV2 to TRBJ2-7, with D perhaps matching TRBD1 (6 bases). The germline V gene encodes CDR1 SNHLY and CDR2 FYNNEI. The CDR3 runs to 13 residues. Trimming left V 10 bases short and J 3 bases short, with 16 bases between. Here the CDR3 DNA reads TGTGCCACCAAGCCAGGGGCGAGCTACGAGCAGTACTTC. Translation: CATKPGASYEQYF.

V and J are TRBV19 and TRBJ2-1; 12 bases are shared with TRBD2. The CDR3 has 17 residues. Germline values: CDR1 LNHDA, CDR2 SQIVND (reference sequence). Trimming at V came to 5 bases and at J to 5 bases, leaving 10 bases not matched to a gene. This CDR3 is CASSSAPSGRDNNEQFF. CDR3 coding DNA: TGTGCCAGTAGTTCCGCCCCTAGCGGGAGGGATAACAATGAGCAGTTCTTC.

V gene TRBV5-6 combines with J gene TRBJ2-1; D is perhaps TRBD2 (5 bases). The CDR3 is 16 residues long. Germline values: CDR1 SGHDT, CDR2 YYEEEE. V lost 0 bases to trimming and J lost 6 bases, with 16 bases between them. CDR3 DNA sequence: TGTGCCAGCAGCTTGGATCCTAGCTCGGGTCCCAATGAGCAGTTCTTC. It translates to CASSLDPSSGPNEQFF.

This clone was picked up one time. V and J are TRBV12-5 and TRBJ1-5; D is unclear. Trimming took off 0 bases at V and 0 bases at J, with 15 bases between the two ends. Germline CDR1 reads LGHNT; CDR2 reads FRNRAP. This CDR3 contains 18 residues. In DNA form, the CDR3 reads TGTGCTAGTGGTTTGGTCCCTTTGGGTCGGGATAGCAATCAGCCCCAGCATTTT. This sequence encodes CASGLVPLGRDSNQPQHF.

The chain couples TRBV25-1 to TRBJ1-4, with TRBD1 matching 7 bases. The germline gives CDR1 MGHDK, CDR2 SYGVNS. This CDR3 has 15 residues. After removal of 1 base from V and 8 bases from J, the junction contained 7 bases not matched to a gene. The CDR3 DNA sequence: TGTGCCAGCAGTGAATTGCCAGGGGGTAAGGAAAAACTGTTTTTT. It yields the protein CASSELPGGKEKLFF.

The chain joins TRBV19 to TRBJ1-1; D is unresolved. V lost 5 bases and J lost 0, with 7 bases in between. Germline CDR1 and CDR2: LNHDA and SQIVND (reference sequence). This CDR3 region has 13 residues. For the CDR3, the DNA is TGTGCCAGTAGTCCCCCGGTGAACACTGAAGCTTTCTTT. Protein: CASSPPVNTEAFF.

This clone appeared once. The chain links TRBV6-6 to TRBJ2-2, with 13 bases fitting TRBD2. Trimming removed 7 bases from V and 5 bases from J; junction bases left unmatched: 7. From germline, CDR1 is MNHNY and CDR2 SVGAGI (reference sequence). This CDR3 comprises 16 residues. The CDR3 DNA follows: TGTGCCAGCACTCCGACTAGCGGGGGGCCAACCGGGGAGCTGTTTTTT. Protein sequence: CASTPTSGGPTGELFF.

The chain uses TRBV15 and TRBJ1-6; 7 nucleotides agree with TRBD1. The V gene end was trimmed by 1 base and the J gene end by 9 bases; junction bases not matched to a gene: 9. There are 16 residues in the CDR3. Germline CDR1 is LNHNV and CDR2 is YYDKDF (reference sequence). For the CDR3, the DNA is TGTGCCACCAGCAGAGTTGCACAGGGGAGTGGTTCACCCCTCCACTTT. Encoded protein: CATSRVAQGSGSPLHF.

This sequence joins TRBV27 and TRBJ2-3, with D tentatively TRBD2 (6 bases). This CDR3 contains 21 residues. Trimming stripped 10 bases from V and 2 bases from J, with 37 bases between. Germline V CDR1 and CDR2: MNHEY, SMNVEV (reference sequence). The CDR3 reads CANENPSRTGVGEAITDTQYF. The DNA for the CDR3 is TGTGCCAACGAAAACCCCTCGAGGACTGGGGTAGGGGAGGCGATCACAGATACGCAGTATTTT.